Listed below are T cell receptor beta chains from one sample, sequenced in a study of post-analysis software for immune sequencing data. In TCRdb, the PCR reads were re-called with MiXCR into one record per CDR3 protein. The sample lists hundreds of thousands of distinct CDR3 sequences; 25% to 30% were seen once. The sequenced sample consisted of blood. The origin of the receptors is a girl aged 10 to 17 with multiple sclerosis. CDR3s include the opening cysteine and the closing phenylalanine or tryptophan. A D gene is named only where the DNA matches it firmly. A row's size may be missing; if present it is once, few, many or a size class.

TRBJ2-5 | TRBV20-1 | . | . | TGCAGTGCTATTAGGGCCCAAGAGACCCAGTACTTC | CSAIRAQETQYF
TRBJ2-7 | TRBV6-8 | TRBD2 | . | TGTGCCAGCAGTTGCCTGGGACTAGCGGGGAACTCCTACGAGCAGTACTTC | CASSCLGLAGNSYEQYF
TRBJ1-1 | TRBV6-6 | . | few | TGTGCCAGCAGTTATGCAGGACAGAACACTGAAGCTTTCTTT | CASSYAGQNTEAFF
TRBJ2-7 | TRBV29-1 | . | . | TGCAGCGTTGACGGCGACGAGCAGTACTTC | CSVDGDEQYF
TRBJ2-7 | TRBV6-5 | . | few | TGTGCCAGCAGTCCCTCCTCACGGTTCGTCTACGAGCAGTACTTC | CASSPSSRFVYEQYF
TRBJ2-6 | TRBV5-1 | TRBD1 | . | TGCGCCAGCAGCTTGGTACCGACAGGGGATGGGGCCAACGTCCTGACTTTC | CASSLVPTGDGANVLTF
TRBJ2-5 | TRBV2 | . | . | TGTGCCAGCACCAAAAGCGACTACCAAGAGACCCAGTACTTC | CASTKSDYQETQYF
TRBJ1-5 | TRBV12-3/TRBV12-4 | . | . | TGTGCCAGCAGTTTGGAGTCGATGAGTCTGGGGGGAAGCAATCAGCCCCAGCATTTT | CASSLESMSLGGSNQPQHF
TRBJ2-5 | TRBV27 | TRBD2 | . | TGTGCCAGCACCCTGTCGGCGGGAGTTGGGACCCAGTACTTC | CASTLSAGVGTQYF
TRBJ2-3 | TRBV7-2 | TRBD1 | few | TGTGCCAGCAGCGAAAGGGGGCTCAGGGATACGCAGTATTTT | CASSERGLRDTQYF
TRBJ1-4 | TRBV15 | . | . | TGTGCCACCAGCGGCGTTCACAGGTCAACTAATGAAAAACTGTTTTTT | CATSGVHRSTNEKLFF
TRBJ1-4 | TRBV28 | . | . | TGTGCCAGCCGGGGGGTAAATGAAAAACGGTTTTTT | CASRGVNEKRFF
TRBJ2-3 | TRBV20-1 | . | . | TGCAGTGCTACCCTCGCCGGGGGCACAGATACGCAGTATTTT | CSATLAGGTDTQYF
TRBJ2-3 | TRBV24-1 | . | few | TGTGCCACCAGTGATTTTCAGCGTGGCGGCACAGATACGCAGTATTTT | CATSDFQRGGTDTQYF
TRBJ1-5 | TRBV5-1 | . | . | TGCGCCAGCAGCTTGGTGCCAGGGCGGCACCAGCCCCAGCATTTT | CASSLVPGRHQPQHF
TRBJ2-5 | TRBV12-3/TRBV12-4 | . | . | TGTGCCAGCAAACCGGCGGCTAGTAGAGAGACCCAGTACTTC | CASKPAASRETQYF
TRBJ1-5 | TRBV12-3/TRBV12-4 | TRBD1 | few | TGTGCCAGCGGAAGAGGACAGGGGTATCAGCCCCAGCATTTT | CASGRGQGYQPQHF
TRBJ2-5 | TRBV5-4 | . | . | TGTGCCAGCACCCTCGTCGGCTGTAATGAGCAGTACTTC | CASTLVGCNEQYF
TRBJ1-1 | TRBV27 | . | . | TGTGCCAGCAGTTTGGTCCGTTCGGGCACTGAAGCTTTCTTT | CASSLVRSGTEAFF
TRBJ2-7 | TRBV28 | TRBD2 | . | TGTGCCAGCTCGTACCTAGCGGGCGCGCCCTACAATGAGCAGTACTTC | CASSYLAGAPYNEQYF
TRBJ1-5 | TRBV20-1 | . | . | TGCAGTGCTAGAGACGCAGAGTCTACTCAGCCCCAGCATTTT | CSARDAESTQPQHF
TRBJ1-1 | TRBV29-1 | . | few | TGCAGCGTTGAAGATCAGAGGGCCAGGAGATACACTGAAGCTTTCTTT | CSVEDQRARRYTEAFF
TRBJ2-1 | TRBV25-1 | TRBD2 | few | TGTGCCAGCAGTGAATGGGCGGGAGGCCCCGATGAGCAGTTCTTC | CASSEWAGGPDEQFF
TRBJ2-4 | TRBV5-5 | TRBD1 | . | TGTGCCAGCAGATCGGGACAGAGCGCGCTAGCCAAAAACATTCAGTACTTC | CASRSGQSALAKNIQYF
TRBJ2-7 | TRBV5-1 | . | many | TGCGCCAGCAGCTTGGTTAGCTCCTACGAGCAGTACTTC | CASSLVSSYEQYF
TRBJ2-7 | TRBV29-1 | TRBD2 | few | TGCAGCGGCATAGCGGGTTCCTACGAGCAGTACTTC | CSGIAGSYEQYF
TRBJ1-1 | TRBV13 | . | . | TGTGCCAGCAGCCCAAGCCGAGAGCTGAACACTGAAGCTTTCTTT | CASSPSRELNTEAFF
TRBJ2-5 | TRBV3-1 | . | . | TGTGCCAGCAGAAAACGGTGGCAAAACCAAGAGACCCAGTACTTC | CASRKRWQNQETQYF
TRBJ2-3 | TRBV28 | . | few | TGTGCCAGCAGCTCATACCCTAGCACAGATACGCAGTATTTT | CASSSYPSTDTQYF
TRBJ1-2 | TRBV10-3 | TRBD1 | few | TGTGCCATCAGTGAGTCGCAGGGGGTGGATGGCTACACCTTC | CAISESQGVDGYTF
TRBJ2-6 | TRBV20-1 | . | few | TGCAGTGCTAGTTCCGGGGGCCTCTCTGGGGCCAACGTCCTGACTTTC | CSASSGGLSGANVLTF
TRBJ1-1 | TRBV7-2 | . | . | TGTGCCAGCAGCTCTTCGGTGCGAGCTTTCTTT | CASSSSVRAFF
TRBJ2-7 | TRBV5-1 | TRBD2 | . | TGCGCCAGCAGGAGCGGGACCGGCTGGGGCCGCGAGCAGTACTTC | CASRSGTGWGREQYF
TRBJ1-1 | TRBV5-6 | . | . | TGTGCCAGCAGCTTGACAGTGAGGAACACTGAAGCTTTCTTT | CASSLTVRNTEAFF
TRBJ2-2 | TRBV28 | . | . | TGTGCCAGCGGCTCTGGACCGGCCAACGCGGGCACCGGGGAGCTGTTTTTT | CASGSGPANAGTGELFF
TRBJ2-5 | TRBV5-1 | . | . | TGCGCCAGCAGCATTACCGGGAGCCAAGAGACCCAGTACTTC | CASSITGSQETQYF
TRBJ2-1 | TRBV24-1 | . | . | TGTGCCACCAGTGACCCCCAGCAGGACAGAGAGCAGTTCTTC | CATSDPQQDREQFF
TRBJ2-1 | TRBV20-1 | TRBD2 | few | TGCAGTGCTAGTTTGCGACGCGGGAGTCACAATGAGCAGTTCTTC | CSASLRRGSHNEQFF
TRBJ2-3 | TRBV25-1 | TRBD1 | many | TGTGCCAGCAGTGGGGACAGGAGCACAGATACGCAGTATTTT | CASSGDRSTDTQYF
TRBJ1-4 | TRBV20-1 | TRBD1 | . | TGCAGTGCCACCGGGACAGCTAATGAAAAACTGTTTTTT | CSATGTANEKLFF
TRBJ1-2 | TRBV3-1 | . | few | TGTGCCAGCAGCCAAGGGACAGAACTATACTATGGCTACACCTTC | CASSQGTELYYGYTF
TRBJ1-2 | TRBV20-1 | . | few | TGCAGTGCCGCCGGACCGGTCTATGGCTACACCTTC | CSAAGPVYGYTF
TRBJ2-3 | TRBV5-1 | TRBD2 | . | TGCGCCAGCAGCTTCGCCCCTAGCGGGAGGGAGGATACGCAGTATTTT | CASSFAPSGREDTQYF
TRBJ2-3 | TRBV9 | TRBD2 | few | TGTGCCAGCAGCCCGCGGGGGACTACAGATACGCAGTATTTT | CASSPRGTTDTQYF
TRBJ1-5 | TRBV20-1 | . | . | TGCAGTGCTAGACCGGGGGAGGGTACTCAGCCCCAGCATTTT | CSARPGEGTQPQHF
TRBJ1-5 | TRBV20-1 | TRBD1 | . | TGCAGTGCTAGTCTATGGGGACAGGGGGGGAATCAGCCCCAGCATTTT | CSASLWGQGGNQPQHF
TRBJ2-1 | TRBV20-1 | TRBD2 | few | TGCAGTGCCAGGAAGGCTAGCGGGAGCAATGAGCAGTTCTTC | CSARKASGSNEQFF
TRBJ2-7 | TRBV5-1 | . | . | TGCGCCAGCAGCTTGGCTCGGCCAAGTTGGTACTTC | CASSLARPSWYF
TRBJ1-6 | TRBV20-1 | . | . | TGCAGTGCTAGAGAGACGGAAAATTCACCCCTCCACTTT | CSARETENSPLHF
TRBJ1-5 | TRBV7-2 | . | few | TGTGCCTCAAGGGGGGAGAGCCAGCCCCAGCATTTT | CASRGESQPQHF
TRBJ1-5 | TRBV10-3 | TRBD1 | few | TGTGCCAACGGACAGGAGCGCAATCAGCCCCAGCATTTT | CANGQERNQPQHF
TRBJ1-1 | TRBV7-9 | . | . | TGTGCCAGCAGCCCCCTTGAAGGGCCTGAAGCTTTCTTT | CASSPLEGPEAFF